The 31 T cell receptor beta chains reported below all come from one sample, sequenced in a study of T cells in localized non-small cell lung cancer. Profiled with immunoSEQ multiplex PCR; TCRdb holds only in-frame clones, not every one. This sample carries about 23,000 clones, 85% to 90% of them seen once, and the ten largest clones take about 14%. Sequenced material: peripheral blood, taken before any cancer treatment. These TCRs come from a male donor older than 55 with stage I lung adenocarcinoma.

V gene TRBV2 combines with J gene TRBJ2-7; 7 bases are a match to TRBD1. Trimming took 4 bases from V and 3 from J; bases not matched to a gene: 9. The CDR3 has 15 amino acids. Germline-derived CDR1 and CDR2 are SNHLY and FYNNEI. The CDR3 bases are TGTGCCAGCAGTGGAATCGACAGGGCGAACTACGAGCAGTACTTC. Translating gives CASSGIDRANYEQYF. Supplemented by reference TRBV2 and TRBJ2-7, the full variable domain reads EPEVTQTPSHQVTQMGQEVILRCVPISNHLYFYWYRQILGQKVEFLVSFYNNEISEKSEIFDDQFSVERPDGSNFTLKIRSTKLEDSAMYFCASSGIDRANYEQYFGPGTRLTVT.

The CDR3 region is CASSPTQGVPTNEKLFF. Written as DNA, the CDR3 is TGTGCCAGCAGTCCCACCCAGGGGGTTCCAACTAATGAAAAACTGTTTTTT. The chain is built from TRBV28 and TRBJ1-4, with TRBD1 identical over 7 bases. The CDR3 consists of 17 residues. Per germline, CDR1 MDHEN and CDR2 SYDVKM. After removal of 5 bases from V and 0 bases from J, the junction contained 9 bases not matched to a gene.

The rearrangement links TRBV4-3 to TRBJ2-2, with D uncertain. Trimming shortened V by 0 bases and J by 0 bases, and 5 bases separated the two germline ends. Germline V lookup: CDR1 LGHNA, CDR2 YSLEER. This CDR3 region has 15 residues. The CDR3 DNA follows: TGCGCCAGCAGCCAAGAGTTACCGAACACCGGGGAGCTGTTTTTT. It encodes CASSQELPNTGELFF.

Here the CDR3 reads CASSQGTSGSSAYEQYF. The DNA of the CDR3 is TGTGCCAGCAGTCAAGGGACTAGCGGGAGCTCGGCCTACGAGCAGTACTTC. The rearrangement uses TRBV28 and TRBJ2-7; 14 nucleotides line up with TRBD2. Germline assignment: CDR1 MDHEN and CDR2 SYDVKM. The CDR3 totals 17 residues. Germline trimming cut 5 bases from V and 2 bases from J; bases unmatched to any gene: 8.

This chain joins TRBV4-3 and TRBJ1-1; 7 bases map to TRBD1. This CDR3 has 17 residues. Germline-derived CDR1 and CDR2 are LGHNA and YSLEER. The V gene end was trimmed by 0 bases and the J gene end by 4 bases; junction bases not matched to a gene: 11. CDR3 amino acids: CASSQDKVGQRGTEAFF. The CDR3 coding sequence is TGCGCCAGCAGCCAAGATAAAGTGGGACAGCGTGGCACTGAAGCTTTCTTT.

The V and J genes are TRBV28 and TRBJ2-3, with 10 nucleotides matching TRBD2. This CDR3 contains 15 residues. J lost 2 bases, V lost 2 bases, and 1 base had no gene match. Germline-derived CDR1 and CDR2 are MDHEN and SYDVKM. The CDR3 DNA follows: TGTGCCAGCAGTTTAGGACTAGCGGACACAGATACGCAGTATTTT. As protein: CASSLGLADTDTQYF.

This clone was seen once. V and J are TRBV7-9 and TRBJ2-6, with 12 positions matching TRBD1. Unmatched junction bases numbered 5, after V lost 5 bases and J lost 3 bases. The CDR3 sequence is 17 residues long. Germline V gives CDR1 SEHNR, CDR2 FQNEAQ (reference sequence). CDR3 nucleotide sequence: TGTGCCAGCAGCCCGGGACAGGGGGCTGTTGGGGCCAACGTCCTGACTTTC. Protein sequence: CASSPGQGAVGANVLTF.

This chain connects TRBV4-2 to TRBJ2-5; 7 bases map to TRBD1. The CDR3 consists of 15 residues. CDR1 is LGHNA, CDR2 YNFKEQ, per germline. Unmatched junction bases numbered 5, after V lost 0 bases and J lost 4 bases. The DNA of the CDR3 is TGTGCCAGCAGCCAAGATCAGGGGGAGACAGAGACCCAGTACTTC. Protein sequence: CASSQDQGETETQYF.

In this sample, this clone turned up a few times. V and J are TRBV5-6 and TRBJ1-5, with D possibly TRBD1 on 6 matching bases. The V gene lost 4 bases and the J gene lost 3 bases, with 14 bases spanning the gap. Germline CDR1 and CDR2: SGHDT and YYEEEE. The CDR3 is 15 amino acids. CDR3: CASSINTGYNQPQHF. The CDR3 region has the DNA TGTGCCAGCAGCATCAATACAGGGTACAATCAGCCCCAGCATTTT.

The chain has TRBV5-6 and TRBJ2-7; D may correspond to TRBD1 or TRBD2 (5 bases each). The germline V gene has CDR1 SGHDT and CDR2 YYEEEE. With 2 bases removed from V and 4 bases from J, the gap between germline ends came to 10 bases. The CDR3 runs 13 residues. This chain's CDR3 is CASSFGTEYEQYF. The CDR3 DNA sequence: TGTGCCAGCAGCTTTGGGACCGAGTACGAGCAGTACTTC.

This clone was recorded only once. CDR3 DNA: TGTGCCACCAGCAGAGAGATAATAAGGGGGCCTGGAAACACCATATATTTT. It specifies CATSREIIRGPGNTIYF. The rearrangement links TRBV15 to TRBJ1-3, with 7 bases lining up with TRBD1. Per germline, CDR1 LNHNV and CDR2 YYDKDF (reference sequence). This CDR3 spans 17 amino acids. V dropped 0 bases and J dropped 2; count of bases not matched to a gene: 7.

This chain uses TRBV19 with TRBJ1-3, with D possibly matching TRBD1 (5 bases). Germline V gives CDR1 LNHDA, CDR2 SQIVND (reference sequence). The V end lost 5 bases, the J end lost 0 bases, and 20 bases lay between the germline ends. The CDR3 length is 18 residues. This CDR3 reads CASSSRLGDENSGNTIYF. Written as DNA, the CDR3 is TGTGCCAGTAGTTCCCGCCTGGGGGACGAGAACTCTGGAAACACCATATATTTT.

The V gene is TRBV7-8, the J gene TRBJ1-1, with 7 nucleotides matching TRBD1. V lost 4 bases to trimming and J lost 1 base; unmatched junction nucleotides: 6. CDR3 size: 15 residues. Germline CDR1 and CDR2: SGHVS and FQNEAQ. CDR3 residues: CASSYLTGKNTEAFF. The CDR3 DNA reads as TGTGCCAGCAGCTACTTGACAGGGAAGAACACTGAAGCTTTCTTT.

The rearrangement joins TRBV5-1 to TRBJ2-7; a possible D gene is TRBD1 (5 bases). V shed 3 bases and J shed 0 bases, with 7 bases lying between them. This CDR3 comprises 13 residues. Germline V CDR1 and CDR2: SGHRS, YFSETQ. The CDR3 sequence is CASSSRVSYEQYF. For the CDR3, the DNA is TGCGCCAGCAGCTCCAGGGTCTCCTACGAGCAGTACTTC.

The V call is TRBV14, the J call TRBJ2-5; the D gene is possibly TRBD2 (5 bases). The germline V gene encodes CDR1 SGHDN and CDR2 FVKESK. The V and J ends lost 2 bases and 1 base respectively, with 8 bases between them. CDR3 size: 14 residues. CDR3 amino acids: CASSQRRGQETQYF. For the CDR3, the DNA is TGTGCCAGCAGCCAACGACGGGGCCAAGAGACCCAGTACTTC. Variable domain in full (rest from reference TRBV14 and TRBJ2-5): EAGVTQFPSHSVIEKGQTVTLRCDPISGHDNLYWYRRVMGKEIKFLLHFVKESKQDESGMPNNRFLAERTGGTYSTLKVQPAELEDSGVYFCASSQRRGQETQYFGPGTRLLVL.

This chain uses TRBV4-1 with TRBJ2-7; tentative D call: TRBD2 (6 bases). CDR3 length: 15 residues. Germline-derived CDR1 and CDR2 are MGHRA and YSYEKL. The ends were cut back, 0 bases at V and 1 base at J, with 10 bases in the middle. CDR3 residues: CASSQEEGSSYEQYF. CDR3 sequence (DNA): TGCGCCAGCAGCCAAGAGGAGGGATCATCCTACGAGCAGTACTTC.

CDR3 sequence reads: CASSLLIGGAIEDTQYF. The CDR3 DNA follows: TGTGCCAGCAGCCTACTTATCGGGGGGGCCATAGAAGATACGCAGTATTTT. The chain carries TRBV14 and TRBJ2-3, with 8 positions matching TRBD2. Germline V gene data show CDR1 as SGHDN and CDR2 as FVKESK. This CDR3 has 17 amino acids. V gave up 4 bases and J gave up 5 bases; unmatched junction bases: 14.

This clone was recorded a few times. J is TRBJ2-1 and V is TRBV2; D not certain. Germline CDR1 reads SNHLY; CDR2 reads FYNNEI. The CDR3 loop spans 14 amino acids. V lost 8 bases, J lost 0 bases, and 11 bases lay in between. DNA of the CDR3: TGTGCCAGCGGTACCCTGAGCTCCTACAATGAGCAGTTCTTC. Residues: CASGTLSSYNEQFF.

This rearrangement joins TRBV7-9 to TRBJ2-1, with 14 bases matching TRBD2. The germline gives CDR1 SEHNR, CDR2 FQNEAQ (reference sequence). The CDR3 covers 16 residues. With V trimmed by 0 bases and J by 9 bases, 4 bases remained unmatched. CDR3 in amino acids: CASSLAGLAGDVEQFF. CDR3 DNA sequence: TGTGCCAGCAGCTTAGCGGGACTAGCGGGAGATGTTGAGCAGTTCTTC. Together with reference TRBV7-9 and TRBJ2-1, the CDR3 gives the full variable domain: DTGVSQNPRHKITKRGQNVTFRCDPISEHNRLYWYRQTLGQGPEFLTYFQNEAQLEKSRLLSDRFSAERPKGSFSTLEIQRTEQGDSAMYLCASSLAGLAGDVEQFFGPGTRLTVL.

This chain connects TRBV29-1 to TRBJ2-1, with D hard to call. V lost 1 base and J 6 bases, leaving 10 bases between the germline ends. Per the germline V gene, CDR1 is SQVTM and CDR2 is ANQGSEA. The CDR3 runs 13 residues. CDR3 DNA: TGCAGCGTTGAAGCATCGCAGGCCAATGAGCAGTTCTTC. Translating gives CSVEASQANEQFF.

The gene calls are TRBV5-4 and TRBJ1-1; 9 positions agree with TRBD1. The germline V gene has CDR1 SGHNT and CDR2 YYREEE (reference sequence). The CDR3 is 17 residues long. V lost 3 bases, J lost 0 bases, and 9 bases stayed unmatched. This chain's CDR3 is CASSSTYRGPMNTEAFF. The CDR3 DNA reads as TGTGCCAGCAGCTCGACTTACAGGGGGCCCATGAACACTGAAGCTTTCTTT.

The chain combines TRBV7-9 with TRBJ2-7, with 11 bases identical to TRBD1. Losses at the gene ends were 4 bases for V and 6 bases for J; bases not matched to a gene: 5. CDR3 length equals 14 residues. Germline values: CDR1 SEHNR, CDR2 FQNEAQ (reference sequence). The CDR3 loop reads CASSSGDRGSEQYF. CDR3 nucleotides: TGTGCCAGCAGCTCAGGGGACAGGGGGAGCGAGCAGTACTTC.

The DNA for the CDR3 is TGTGCCAGTAGTATAACAGGGTTACGGGAGCAGTTCTTC. Its protein product is CASSITGLREQFF. The chain joins TRBV19 to TRBJ2-1; perhaps TRBD1 as D (6 bases). Trimming pared 2 bases from V and 10 bases from J, leaving 12 bases between. This CDR3 has 13 amino acids. Germline values: CDR1 LNHDA, CDR2 SQIVND (reference sequence).

V usage is TRBV7-9 and J usage is TRBJ2-5, with a weak D call TRBD2 (6 bases). Trimming removed 3 bases from V and 1 base from J, with 12 bases in between. Germline CDR1 SEHNR, CDR2 FQNEAQ (reference sequence). The CDR3 is 15 residues long. CDR3 protein: CASSFYVGGQETQYF. CDR3 coding DNA: TGTGCCAGCAGCTTTTATGTGGGGGGCCAAGAGACCCAGTACTTC.

This sequence joins TRBV7-2 and TRBJ1-6; weak D call: TRBD1 (6 bases). Germline V gene lookup returns CDR1 SGHTA and CDR2 FQGNSA. V was pared by 1 base and J by 7 bases, with 14 bases between. CDR3 length: 16 amino acids. The CDR3 spells CASSLVPGGINSPLHF. The CDR3 DNA is TGTGCCAGCAGCTTAGTGCCCGGGGGCATAAATTCACCCCTCCACTTT.

This clone was seen more than once but under ten times. This chain connects TRBV27 to TRBJ2-1; maybe TRBD2 (5 bases). The CDR3 is made up of 15 amino acids. Trimming stripped 5 bases from V and 4 bases from J, with 15 bases between. CDR1 MNHEY and CDR2 SMNVEV come from the germline V gene (reference sequence). This CDR3 is CASSLLEGRYNEQFF. In DNA, the CDR3 is TGTGCCAGCAGTCTGCTAGAGGGCCGATACAATGAGCAGTTCTTC.

This clone has a single count. The germline gene is not matched at one end of the junction; a read error may be the cause. The genes are TRBV2 and TRBJ2-1, with TRBD1 identical over 9 bases. The CDR3 runs 15 residues. CDR1 SNHLY and CDR2 FYNNEI come from the germline V gene. The CDR3, as DNA: TGTGCCAGCAGCCCAGACAGGGGGTCCTTCAATGAGCAGTTCTTC. Translation gives CASSPDRGSFNEQFF.

The rearrangement links TRBV10-2 to TRBJ2-7, with 7 bases lining up with TRBD1. The V and J ends lost 4 bases and 1 base, in that order; junction bases with no gene match: 7. This CDR3 contains 15 residues. From germline, CDR1 is WSHSY and CDR2 SAAADI. CDR3 amino acids: CASSGRQGRSYEQYF. CDR3 sequence (DNA): TGCGCCAGCAGTGGTAGACAGGGTCGGTCCTACGAGCAGTACTTC.

The rearrangement links TRBV19 to TRBJ1-6; 9 positions agree with TRBD1. CDR1 is LNHDA and CDR2 is SQIVND in the germline V gene (reference sequence). The CDR3 is 21 residues long. With 3 bases clipped from V and 7 bases from J, the junction kept 22 bases outside the gene matches. The CDR3 sequence: CASSIGPRGQGLIVANSPLHF. DNA for the CDR3: TGTGCCAGTAGTATTGGTCCCAGGGGACAGGGTTTGATCGTGGCCAATTCACCCCTCCACTTT.

The gene calls are TRBV7-2 and TRBJ2-2, with 9 nucleotides matching TRBD1. CDR3 length: 17 amino acids. With V trimmed by 4 bases and J by 6 bases, 12 bases remained unmatched. Germline assignment: CDR1 SGHTA and CDR2 FQGNSA. CDR3 in amino acids: CASSSRRGTGHPGELFF. As DNA, the CDR3 is TGTGCCAGCAGCTCCAGAAGAGGGACAGGGCATCCCGGGGAGCTGTTTTTT.

The rearrangement uses TRBV5-6 and TRBJ1-4, with a tentative D call TRBD1 (5 bases). The V end was cut by 4 bases, the J end by 0 bases, with 13 bases between. CDR1 and CDR2 (germline): SGHDT, YYEEEE. CDR3 length: 16 residues. In nucleotides, the CDR3 is TGTGCCAGCAGCGAAATGGGACTTGCAACTAATGAAAAACTGTTTTTT. Translation gives CASSEMGLATNEKLFF.